The count of the clone carrying this TCR beta chain is one. These data come from a study of blood T cell repertoires in COVID-19. Profiled with immunoSEQ multiplex PCR; TCRdb holds only in-frame clones, not every one. The sample has 75,000 to 100,000 clones, 86% seen once. The specimen was peripheral blood. This receptor was identified in a man of 80 years or more with acute or convalescent COVID-19.

The CDR3 DNA sequence: TGTGCCAGCAGCAGGGGCCGGATGACCACAGATACGCAGTATTTT. It specifies CASSRGRMTTDTQYF. The chain employs TRBV5-4 and TRBJ2-3, with a weak D call TRBD1 (5 bases). The CDR3 has 15 residues. Trimming took off 4 bases at V and 2 bases at J, with 14 bases between the two ends. Germline V CDR1 and CDR2: SGHNT, YYREEE (reference sequence).